Sequencing of this TCR beta chain was carried out in a study of response to subunit inactivated influenza vaccine. Study findings and constraints: It was suggested by the authors that few new T cells are recruited by each seasonal influenza vaccination.

TCRdb re-analysed the RT-PCR reads in MiXCR, keeping a single row per CDR3 protein. This sample has 500,000 to 750,000 distinct CDR3 sequences, with 14% found just once. CDR3 length equals 13 residues. Germline CDR1 reads SQVTM; CDR2 reads ANQGSEA. This clonotype has at least ten counts. No antigen is known for it. A junction end diverges from the germline sequence, so it may reflect a read error. The sample was PBMCs from blood, taken 11 to 12 days after vaccination. The chain has TRBV29-1 and TRBJ2-7, with 9 bases lining up with TRBD1. The receptor was isolated from a man in his fifties or sixties who received an inactivated influenza vaccine. The CDR3 sequence is CSVEGGQGNEQYF. CDR3 coding DNA: TGCAGCGTGGAAGGTGGACAGGGGAACGAGCAGTACTTC.